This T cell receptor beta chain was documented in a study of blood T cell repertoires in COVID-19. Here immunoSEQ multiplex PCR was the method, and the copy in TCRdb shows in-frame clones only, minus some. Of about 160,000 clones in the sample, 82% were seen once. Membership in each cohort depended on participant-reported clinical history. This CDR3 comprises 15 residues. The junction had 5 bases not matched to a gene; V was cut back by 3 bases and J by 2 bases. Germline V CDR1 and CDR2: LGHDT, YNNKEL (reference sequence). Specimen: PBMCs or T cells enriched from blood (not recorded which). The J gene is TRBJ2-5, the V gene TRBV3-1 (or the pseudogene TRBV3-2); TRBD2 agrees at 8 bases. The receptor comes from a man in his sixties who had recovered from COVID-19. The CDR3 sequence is CASSHRAGVQETQYF. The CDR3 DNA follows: TGTGCCAGCAGCCACCGAGCGGGGGTACAAGAGACCCAGTACTTC.